This is a list of T cell receptor beta chains from one sample in a study of response to subunit inactivated influenza vaccine. Via MiXCR, TCRdb re-called the RT-PCR reads, giving one row per CDR3 protein. This sample has roughly 780,000 distinct CDR3 sequences, with around 20% found just once. Sequences were derived from PBMCs from blood, sampled less than 6 days after vaccination. The receptors shown here come from a man between 50 and 59 years old who received an inactivated influenza vaccine. The CDR3 runs from the conserved cysteine through the conserved F or W. D genes are given only for firm matches. Not every row has a clone size; where given, it reads once, few, many or a size class.

d_call	v_call	clone_size	j_call	cdr3_aa	cdr3_nt
TRBD1	TRBV7-6	.	TRBJ2-2	CASSPWTGETGELFF	TGTGCCAGCAGCCCTTGGACAGGGGAGACCGGGGAGCTGTTTTTT
TRBD2	TRBV7-6	.	TRBJ2-1	CASSSLGLARNEQFF	TGTGCCAGCAGCTCCCTGGGACTAGCGCGCAATGAGCAGTTCTTC
TRBD2	TRBV20-1	few	TRBJ2-7	CSARGLAGGLTYEQYF	TGCAGTGCGAGGGGACTAGCGGGGGGCTTAACCTACGAGCAGTACTTC
TRBD2	TRBV15	.	TRBJ2-1	CATSRRGTSGSFDGNEQFF	TGTGCCACCAGCAGAAGAGGGACTAGCGGGAGTTTTGACGGCAATGAGCAGTTCTTC
.	TRBV10-3	few	TRBJ2-3	CAINRGAADTQYF	TGTGCCATCAATCGGGGGGCGGCAGATACGCAGTATTTT
TRBD1	TRBV5-1	few	TRBJ1-1	CASSPGQMFVAFF	TGCGCCAGCAGCCCGGGACAGATGTTCGTAGCTTTCTTT
TRBD1	TRBV20-1	.	TRBJ2-1	CSVPGQGARPYNEQFF	TGCAGTGTGCCGGGACAGGGGGCTCGTCCCTACAATGAGCAGTTCTTC
.	TRBV6-1	many	TRBJ1-1	CASRHTLGDTEAFF	TGTGCCAGCAGGCACACCCTGGGGGACACTGAAGCTTTCTTT
TRBD1	TRBV7-2	few	TRBJ2-7	CASSPQTGSSYEQYF	TGTGCCAGCAGCCCGCAGACAGGGAGCTCCTACGAGCAGTACTTC
.	TRBV21-1	.	TRBJ2-5	CASSKERETQYF	TGTGCCAGCAGCAAAGAGAGGGAGACCCAGTACTTC
TRBD1	TRBV12-3/TRBV12-4	few	TRBJ1-1	CASSWDRRLSTEAFF	TGTGCCAGCAGTTGGGACAGAAGGTTGAGCACTGAAGCTTTCTTT
TRBD1	TRBV27	many	TRBJ2-3	CASSLLQGSWDTDTQYF	TGTGCCAGCAGTTTGTTACAGGGGTCGTGGGACACAGATACGCAGTATTTT
.	TRBV21-1	.	TRBJ1-6	CASSPFRYNSPLHF	TGTGCCAGCAGCCCATTTCGTTATAATTCACCCCTCCACTTT
TRBD1	TRBV20-1	few	TRBJ1-5	CSARAGTGTQPQHF	TGCAGTGCTAGAGCGGGGACAGGGACACAGCCCCAGCATTTT
TRBD1	TRBV15	few	TRBJ1-5	CATSRDPGTARNQPQHF	TGTGCCACCAGCAGAGACCCCGGGACAGCCCGTAATCAGCCCCAGCATTTT
.	TRBV7-9	few	TRBJ2-1	CASSSSLSNEQFF	TGTGCCAGCAGCTCCTCCCTCAGCAATGAGCAGTTCTTC
TRBD1	TRBV7-8	many	TRBJ2-2	CASSLVPGQGAGELFF	TGTGCCAGCAGCTTAGTTCCGGGACAGGGGGCCGGGGAGCTGTTTTTT
TRBD2	TRBV2	.	TRBJ2-3	CAFTAGLAGGNPTDTQYF	TGTGCCTTCACGGCGGGACTAGCGGGAGGGAATCCCACAGATACGCAGTATTTT
.	TRBV12-3/TRBV12-4	many	TRBJ2-7	CASSTRQGGLGYEQYF	TGTGCCAGCAGTACCAGACAGGGAGGCTTGGGCTACGAGCAGTACTTC
.	TRBV11-2	.	TRBJ2-1	CASSSRRGAMTYNEQFF	TGTGCCAGCAGCTCTAGAAGGGGGGCCATGACCTACAATGAGCAGTTCTTC
TRBD2	TRBV2	.	TRBJ2-5	CASSRDLSGRRETQYF	TGTGCCAGCAGTCGGGATCTCAGCGGGAGGCGGGAGACCCAGTACTTC
TRBD2	TRBV6-2/TRBV6-3	.	TRBJ2-7	CASSYRLAGGPTYEQYF	TGTGCCAGCAGTTACCGGCTAGCGGGGGGACCAACCTACGAGCAGTACTTC
.	TRBV28	.	TRBJ1-2	CASSLVEGNYGYTF	TGTGCCAGCAGTTTAGTAGAGGGTAACTATGGCTACACCTTC